The 27 T cell receptor beta chains presented below share a single source sample, sequenced in a study of control samples from healthy donors and cancer patients. Generated by immunoSEQ multiplex PCR, the TCRdb table keeps only in-frame clones and is missing some. Altogether some 130,000 clones are present, 80% to 95% being singletons, with the ten largest covering around 2.1%. The sequencing input was blood. The receptors originated from a woman in her fifties or sixties in good health.

The chain employs TRBV30 and TRBJ1-6; D perhaps matches TRBD1 (5 bases). Trimming took 8 bases from V and 0 from J, leaving 14 bases between them. The CDR3 runs 15 residues. Looked up from germline, CDR1 is GTSNPN and CDR2 is SVGIG (reference sequence). CDR3 protein: CALRAGSSYNSPLHF. CDR3 in DNA: TGTGCCCTCCGGGCAGGGAGCTCCTATAATTCACCCCTCCACTTT.

The chain is built from TRBV19 and TRBJ2-5; D is possibly TRBD1 (6 bases). Germline lookup yields CDR1 LNHDA and CDR2 SQIVND (reference sequence). V was trimmed by 6 bases and J by 1 base, leaving 12 bases between them. This CDR3 contains 14 residues. CDR3 region: CASRGRGSQETQYF. The CDR3 bases are TGTGCCAGTAGGGGCAGGGGCAGCCAAGAGACCCAGTACTTC.

V gene TRBV2 combines with J gene TRBJ2-3; 7 nucleotides agree with TRBD1. The CDR3 sequence is 14 residues long. Losses at the gene ends were 10 bases for V and 2 bases for J; bases not matched to a gene: 9. CDR1 SNHLY and CDR2 FYNNEI come from the germline V gene. CDR3 sequence (DNA): TGTGCCACCGCGACAGGGACCTACACAGATACGCAGTATTTT. Amino acids: CATATGTYTDTQYF. Supplemented by reference TRBV2 and TRBJ2-3, the full variable domain reads EPEVTQTPSHQVTQMGQEVILRCVPISNHLYFYWYRQILGQKVEFLVSFYNNEISEKSEIFDDQFSVERPDGSNFTLKIRSTKLEDSAMYFCATATGTYTDTQYFGPGTRLTVL.

The V call is TRBV7-6, the J call TRBJ2-3; unclear D gene. Trimming stripped 5 bases from V and 3 bases from J, with 12 bases between. The germline V gene has CDR1 SGHVS and CDR2 FNYEAQ. This CDR3 region has 14 residues. The CDR3 sequence is CASSRAHGTDTQYF. The CDR3 region has the DNA TGTGCCAGCAGCCGGGCCCATGGGACAGATACGCAGTATTTT.

The chain has TRBV5-1 and TRBJ1-1, with TRBD1 as a possible D gene (6 bases). V lost 0 bases and J lost 1, with 19 bases in between. Germline-derived CDR1 and CDR2 are SGHRS and YFSETQ. The CDR3 covers 18 residues. CDR3 sequence (DNA): TGCGCCAGCAGCTTGGCACAGGGAGTCGATAACCCGAACACTGAAGCTTTCTTT. Translated, it gives CASSLAQGVDNPNTEAFF.

The rearrangement links TRBV5-5 to TRBJ2-1; D is undetermined. Trimming left V 4 bases short and J 8 bases short, with 13 bases between. The germline V gene has CDR1 SGHKS and CDR2 YYEKEE (reference sequence). The CDR3 has 13 residues. CDR3 in amino acids: CASSPGLYYEQFF. The CDR3 DNA follows: TGTGCCAGCAGCCCGGGCTTATACTATGAGCAGTTCTTC.

The V and J genes are TRBV6-6 and TRBJ2-1, with D hard to call. CDR1 and CDR2 (germline): MNHNY, SVGAGI (reference sequence). CDR3 length: 15 amino acids. V was pared by 5 bases and J by 3 bases, with 14 bases between. The CDR3 loop is CASSNVHPLYNEQFF. In DNA form, the CDR3 reads TGTGCCAGCAGTAACGTACACCCTCTCTACAATGAGCAGTTCTTC.

The rearrangement uses TRBV3-1 (or the pseudogene TRBV3-2) and TRBJ1-1; 11 bases are a match to TRBD1. The CDR3 spans 18 residues. From germline, CDR1 is LGHDT and CDR2 YNNKEL (reference sequence). V lost 4 bases, J lost 0 bases, and 10 bases stayed unmatched. CDR3 sequence: CASSLRLGQGAMNTEAFF. The CDR3, as DNA: TGTGCCAGCAGCCTTAGACTTGGACAGGGGGCGATGAACACTGAAGCTTTCTTT.

The chain carries TRBV6-1 and TRBJ1-1; possible D gene TRBD1, 5 bases. The ends were cut back, 4 bases at V and 10 bases at J, with 25 bases in the middle. From germline, CDR1 is MNHNS and CDR2 SASEGT. The CDR3 runs 16 residues. The CDR3, as DNA: TGTGCCAGCAGTGGGGGGAGGGGAGAATCTTTATTTGGAGCTTTCTTT. It encodes CASSGGRGESLFGAFF.

V is TRBV27 and J is TRBJ2-1; D gene ambiguous. Germline CDR1 and CDR2: MNHEY and SMNVEV (reference sequence). CDR3 length: 16 residues. V dropped 6 bases and J dropped 10 bases, with 25 bases sitting between them. CDR3 sequence (DNA): TGTGCCAGCAGCAAGGGCGCCCAAATCCTTCCCCCCGAGCAGTTCTTC. Protein product: CASSKGAQILPPEQFF.

V usage is TRBV27 and J usage is TRBJ2-3, with 9 nucleotides matching TRBD2. The CDR3 consists of 16 residues. CDR1 is MNHEY, CDR2 SMNVEV, per germline (reference sequence). V shed 3 bases, J shed 2 bases, and the junction held 6 bases outside the gene matches. The CDR3 loop reads CASSLFSGGPTDTQYF. The CDR3 DNA reads TGTGCCAGCAGTTTGTTCAGCGGGGGGCCCACAGATACGCAGTATTTT.

Only a few counts were recorded for this clone. The sample carries other DNA sequences with the same CDR3. This chain joins TRBV6-5 and TRBJ1-1; no definite D call. This CDR3 region has 11 residues. Trimming took 6 bases from V and 6 from J, leaving 8 bases between them. Germline V gives CDR1 MNHEY, CDR2 SVGAGI. The CDR3 reads CASSYLAEAFF. CDR3 nucleotide sequence: TGTGCCAGCAGCTACCTGGCTGAAGCTTTCTTT.

The rearrangement joins TRBV27 to TRBJ2-7, with D uncertain. This CDR3 region has 15 residues. V lost 6 bases to trimming and J lost 1 base, with 16 bases between them. The germline CDR1 and CDR2 sequences are MNHEY and SMNVEV (reference sequence). CDR3 DNA: TGTGCCAGCAGGGCCCTGTTGGGCGTTTCCTACGAGCAGTACTTC. Translating gives CASRALLGVSYEQYF.

The chain recombines TRBV7-9 with TRBJ2-2, with a possible D match to TRBD1 (6 bases). The germline V and J ends were trimmed by 5 bases and 3 bases, with 10 bases remaining between them. Germline-derived CDR1 and CDR2 are SEHNR and FQNEAQ (reference sequence). There are 14 residues in the CDR3. The CDR3 nucleotides are TGTGCCAGCAGCCCTACAGGGTACACCGGGGAGCTGTTTTTT. Protein product: CASSPTGYTGELFF.

The rearrangement joins TRBV3-1 (or the pseudogene TRBV3-2) to TRBJ1-3; D gene uncertain. The CDR3 runs to 13 residues. Trimming removed 1 base from V and 4 bases from J, with 5 bases in between. The germline gives CDR1 LGHDT, CDR2 YNNKEL (reference sequence). CDR3 amino acids: CASSQVDGNTIYF. CDR3 DNA sequence: TGTGCCAGCAGCCAAGTTGACGGAAACACCATATATTTT.

The V call is TRBV7-8, the J call TRBJ2-7, with a tentative D call TRBD2 (6 bases). Germline CDR1 and CDR2: SGHVS and FQNEAQ. V lost 4 bases to trimming and J lost 0 bases, with 13 bases between them. The CDR3 runs 15 residues. CDR3 loop: CASSSLRDFSYEQYF. CDR3 nucleotide sequence: TGTGCCAGCAGCTCACTAAGGGACTTCTCCTACGAGCAGTACTTC.

The chain uses TRBV29-1 and TRBJ1-1; TRBD1 might be the D (5 bases). The V end lost 5 bases, the J end lost 4 bases, and 11 bases lay between the germline ends. Germline CDR1 and CDR2: SQVTM and ANQGSEA. This CDR3 is 12 amino acids long. The CDR3 is CSVRGQITEAFF. CDR3 in DNA: TGCAGCGTTCGTGGACAAATCACTGAAGCTTTCTTT.

The rearrangement uses TRBV5-6 and TRBJ2-7; 11 bases line up with TRBD2. J lost 2 bases, V lost 4 bases, and 5 bases had no gene match. Germline CDR1 SGHDT, CDR2 YYEEEE. CDR3 length: 15 residues. The CDR3: CASSHSGRAAYEQYF. The CDR3 nucleotides are TGTGCCAGCAGCCATAGCGGGAGGGCGGCCTACGAGCAGTACTTC.

This sequence joins TRBV4-1 and TRBJ2-7; 7 nucleotides agree with TRBD1. Germline CDR1 MGHRA, CDR2 YSYEKL. V shed 4 bases and J 1 base; nucleotides not matched to a gene: 4. The length of the CDR3 is 14 residues. The CDR3 coding sequence is TGCGCCAGCAGCCTAGGGGGCGGATCCTACGAGCAGTACTTC. This translates into CASSLGGGSYEQYF.

Details on this clone: The junction departs from the called germline gene at one end, perhaps through a read error. The chain has TRBV25-1 and TRBJ2-2, with 7 bases fitting TRBD1. The CDR3 is made up of 17 amino acids. Germline CDR1 is MGHDK and CDR2 is SYGVNS. The CDR3 DNA is TGTGCCAGCAGTGGGGGACAGAAATTAACGAACACCGGCGAGCTGTTTTTT. It yields the protein CASSGGQKLTNTGELFF.

V is TRBV28 and J is TRBJ1-1; D is undetermined. V shed 2 bases and J shed 4 bases, with 20 bases lying between them. CDR3 length: 17 amino acids. From germline, CDR1 is MDHEN and CDR2 SYDVKM. CDR3 sequence reads: CASSLGVGRSRGTEAFF. In nucleotides, the CDR3 is TGTGCCAGCAGTTTAGGAGTGGGTCGGAGTCGGGGCACTGAAGCTTTCTTT.

This clone was observed once. This chain uses TRBV7-6 with TRBJ2-6; D is undetermined. The V end was cut by 1 base, the J end by 1 base, with 17 bases between. This CDR3 is 19 amino acids long. The germline V gene has CDR1 SGHVS and CDR2 FNYEAQ. CDR3 sequence reads: CASSLGSGTPQSGANVLTF. CDR3 in DNA: TGTGCCAGCAGCTTAGGATCCGGCACCCCTCAGTCTGGGGCCAACGTCCTGACTTTC.

The rearrangement links TRBV2 to TRBJ1-1, with 7 bases lining up with TRBD1. The CDR3 runs to 13 residues. From germline, CDR1 is SNHLY and CDR2 FYNNEI. V lost 3 bases, J lost 6 bases, and 4 bases stayed unmatched. CDR3: CASSERGRSEAFF. In nucleotides, the CDR3 is TGTGCCAGCAGTGAGAGGGGGCGGTCTGAAGCTTTCTTT.

The chain links TRBV5-1 to TRBJ2-5; TRBD2 agrees at 8 bases. The CDR3 spans 17 residues. V lost 0 bases to trimming and J lost 3 bases; unmatched junction nucleotides: 10. The germline V gene encodes CDR1 SGHRS and CDR2 YFSETQ. In DNA, the CDR3 is TGCGCCAGCAGCTTGGTCGGGGGGGCTCAGATAAAAGAGACCCAGTACTTC. Translation: CASSLVGGAQIKETQYF. The variable domain in full, with the rest retrieved from reference TRBV5-1 and TRBJ2-5, is KAGVTQTPRYLIKTRGQQVTLSCSPISGHRSVSWYQQTPGQGLQFLFEYFSETQRNKGNFPGRFSGRQFSNSRSEMNVSTLELGDSALYLCASSLVGGAQIKETQYFGPGTRLLVL.

This rearrangement joins TRBV24-1 to TRBJ2-7; TRBD1 might be the D (6 bases). This CDR3 is 14 amino acids long. Germline V lookup: CDR1 KGHDR, CDR2 SFDVKD. Between the trimmed V and J ends, which lost 7 bases and 0 bases, there was a span of 12 bases. The CDR3 bases are TGTGCCACCAGACGGGACAAGAGCTCCTACGAGCAGTACTTC. Amino acids: CATRRDKSSYEQYF.

The gene calls are TRBV12-3 or TRBV12-4 and TRBJ1-2, with TRBD1 matching over 7 bases. The CDR3 spans 13 residues. V lost 7 bases to trimming and J lost 7 bases; unmatched junction nucleotides: 9. Here the CDR3 DNA reads TGTGCCAGCACCCTCACAGGGGTAGGTGGCTACACCTTC. Protein sequence: CASTLTGVGGYTF.

This chain uses TRBV20-1 with TRBJ1-1; D may be TRBD1 (5 bases). This CDR3 contains 16 residues. The V end was cut by 3 bases, the J end by 4 bases, with 21 bases between. The V gene's germline CDR1 is DFQATT and CDR2 SNEGSKA (reference sequence). The CDR3: CSASRGFDRLITEAFF. Written as DNA, the CDR3 is TGCAGTGCTAGTCGGGGGTTCGATCGACTGATCACTGAAGCTTTCTTT.